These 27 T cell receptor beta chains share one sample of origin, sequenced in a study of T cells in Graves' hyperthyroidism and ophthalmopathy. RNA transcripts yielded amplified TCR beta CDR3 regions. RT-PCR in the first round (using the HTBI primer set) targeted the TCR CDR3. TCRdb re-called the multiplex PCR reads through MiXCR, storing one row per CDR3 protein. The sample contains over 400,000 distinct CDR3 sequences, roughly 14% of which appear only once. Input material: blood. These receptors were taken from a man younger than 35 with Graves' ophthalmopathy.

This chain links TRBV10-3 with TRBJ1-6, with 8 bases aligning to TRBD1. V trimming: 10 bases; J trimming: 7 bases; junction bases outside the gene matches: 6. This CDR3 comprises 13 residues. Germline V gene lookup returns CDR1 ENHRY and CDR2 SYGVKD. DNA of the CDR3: TGTGCCAACGGACAGGGATTAAATTCACCCCTCCACTTT. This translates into CANGQGLNSPLHF.

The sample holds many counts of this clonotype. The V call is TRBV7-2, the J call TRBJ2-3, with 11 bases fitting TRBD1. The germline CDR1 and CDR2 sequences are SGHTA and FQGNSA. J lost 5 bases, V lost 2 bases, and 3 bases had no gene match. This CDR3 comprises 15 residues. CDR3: CASSLTGQGGDTQYF. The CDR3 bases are TGTGCCAGCAGCTTAACGGGACAGGGGGGAGATACGCAGTATTTT.

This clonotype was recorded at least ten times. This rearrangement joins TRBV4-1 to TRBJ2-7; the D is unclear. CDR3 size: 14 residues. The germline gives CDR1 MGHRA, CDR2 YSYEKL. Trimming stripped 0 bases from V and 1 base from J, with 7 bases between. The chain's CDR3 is CASSQDPLSYEQYF. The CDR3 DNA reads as TGCGCCAGCAGCCAAGATCCGTTATCCTACGAGCAGTACTTC.

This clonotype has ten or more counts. CDR3: CASSLPRGVGTEAFF. CDR3 nucleotides: TGTGCCAGCAGCCTGCCCCGGGGGGTAGGGACTGAAGCTTTCTTT. The chain combines TRBV7-9 with TRBJ1-1; TRBD1 is a possible D gene (5 bases). Trimming took 5 bases from V and 5 from J, leaving 18 bases between them. This CDR3 is built from 15 residues. CDR1 and CDR2 from the germline V gene are SEHNR and FQNEAQ (reference sequence).

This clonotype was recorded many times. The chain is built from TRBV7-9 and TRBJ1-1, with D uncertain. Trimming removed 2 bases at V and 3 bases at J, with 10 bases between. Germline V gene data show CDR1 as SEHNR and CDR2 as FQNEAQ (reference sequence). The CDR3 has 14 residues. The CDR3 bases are TGTGCCAGCAGCTTATCCGGCAGTCACACTGAAGCTTTCTTT. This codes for CASSLSGSHTEAFF.

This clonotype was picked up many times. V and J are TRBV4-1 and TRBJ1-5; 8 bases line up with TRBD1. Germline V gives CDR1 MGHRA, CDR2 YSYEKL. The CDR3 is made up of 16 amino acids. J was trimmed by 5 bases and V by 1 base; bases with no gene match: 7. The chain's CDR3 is CASSQGQGAAHQPQHF. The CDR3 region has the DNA TGCGCCAGCAGCCAAGGCCAGGGGGCAGCCCATCAGCCCCAGCATTTT.

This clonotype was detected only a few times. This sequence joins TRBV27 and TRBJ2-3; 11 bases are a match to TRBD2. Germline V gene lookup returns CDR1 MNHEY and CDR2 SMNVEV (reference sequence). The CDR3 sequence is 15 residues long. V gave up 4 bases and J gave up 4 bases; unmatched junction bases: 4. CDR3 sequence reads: CASSSRLAGSDTQYF. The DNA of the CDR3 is TGTGCCAGCAGTTCAAGACTAGCGGGATCAGATACGCAGTATTTT.

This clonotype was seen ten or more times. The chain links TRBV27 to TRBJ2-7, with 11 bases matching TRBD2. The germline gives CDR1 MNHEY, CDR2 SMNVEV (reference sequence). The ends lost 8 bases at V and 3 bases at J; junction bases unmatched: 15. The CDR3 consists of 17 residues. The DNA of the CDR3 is TGTGCCAGCGCAAAACTCAAGACTAGCGGGATTTACTACGAGCAGTACTTC. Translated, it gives CASAKLKTSGIYYEQYF.

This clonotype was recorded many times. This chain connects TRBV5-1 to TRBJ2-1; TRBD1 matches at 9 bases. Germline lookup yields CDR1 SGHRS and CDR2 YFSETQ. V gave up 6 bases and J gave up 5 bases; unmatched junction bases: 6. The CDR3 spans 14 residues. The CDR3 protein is CASTGTGRNNEQFF. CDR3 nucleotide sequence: TGCGCCAGCACCGGGACAGGGAGGAACAATGAGCAGTTCTTC.

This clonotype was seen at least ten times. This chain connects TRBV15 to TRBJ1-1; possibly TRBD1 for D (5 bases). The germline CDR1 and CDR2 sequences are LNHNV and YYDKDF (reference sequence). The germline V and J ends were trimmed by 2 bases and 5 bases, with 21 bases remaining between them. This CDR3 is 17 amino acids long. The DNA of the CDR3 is TGTGCCACCAGCAGACTTAGCCCGGGCCGACGGGGGACTGAAGCTTTCTTT. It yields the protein CATSRLSPGRRGTEAFF. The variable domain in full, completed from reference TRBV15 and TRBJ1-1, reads DAMVIQNPRYQVTQFGKPVTLSCSQTLNHNVMYWYQQKSSQAPKLLFHYYDKDFNNEADTPDNFQSRRPNTSFCFLDIRSPGLGDTAMYLCATSRLSPGRRGTEAFFGQGTRLTVV.

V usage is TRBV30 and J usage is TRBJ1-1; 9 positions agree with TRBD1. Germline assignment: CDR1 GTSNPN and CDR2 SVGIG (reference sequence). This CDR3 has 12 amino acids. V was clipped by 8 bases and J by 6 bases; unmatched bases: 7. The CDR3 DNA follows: TGTGCCCAAGACAGGGGGTTCGCTGAAGCTTTCTTT. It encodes CAQDRGFAEAFF.

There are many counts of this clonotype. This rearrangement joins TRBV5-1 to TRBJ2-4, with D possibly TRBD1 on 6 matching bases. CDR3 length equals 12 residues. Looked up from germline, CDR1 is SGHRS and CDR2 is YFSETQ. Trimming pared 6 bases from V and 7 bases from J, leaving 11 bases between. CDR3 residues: CASTGALNIQYF. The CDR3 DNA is TGCGCCAGCACAGGGGCTTTGAACATTCAGTACTTC.

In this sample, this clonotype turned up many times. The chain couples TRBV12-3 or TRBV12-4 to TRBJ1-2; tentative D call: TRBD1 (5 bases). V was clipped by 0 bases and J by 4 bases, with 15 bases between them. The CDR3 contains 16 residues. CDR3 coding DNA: TGTGCCAGCAGTTTAGCGCGGGGCCGGTTGGGCTATGGCTACACCTTC. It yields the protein CASSLARGRLGYGYTF.

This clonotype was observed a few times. The CDR3 reads CATRSGGRTYGEQFF. CDR3 bases: TGTGCCACCCGGTCCGGCGGGAGGACTTACGGGGAGCAGTTCTTC. The gene calls are TRBV24-1 and TRBJ2-1; 8 bases match TRBD2. The length of the CDR3 is 15 residues. CDR1 and CDR2 from the germline V gene are KGHDR and SFDVKD. V was pared by 9 bases and J by 10 bases, with 16 bases of the junction left unmatched.

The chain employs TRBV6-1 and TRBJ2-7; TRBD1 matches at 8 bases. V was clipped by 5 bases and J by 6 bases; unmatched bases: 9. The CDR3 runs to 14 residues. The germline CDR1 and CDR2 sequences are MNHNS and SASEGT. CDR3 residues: CASSPQGAIFEQYF. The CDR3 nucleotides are TGTGCCAGCAGTCCCCAGGGGGCGATCTTCGAGCAGTACTTC.

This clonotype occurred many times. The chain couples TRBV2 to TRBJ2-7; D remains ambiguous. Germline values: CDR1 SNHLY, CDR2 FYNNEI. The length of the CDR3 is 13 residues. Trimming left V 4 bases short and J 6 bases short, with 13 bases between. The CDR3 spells CASSGGSYGEQYF. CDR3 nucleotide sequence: TGTGCCAGCAGTGGGGGTTCATACGGCGAGCAGTACTTC.

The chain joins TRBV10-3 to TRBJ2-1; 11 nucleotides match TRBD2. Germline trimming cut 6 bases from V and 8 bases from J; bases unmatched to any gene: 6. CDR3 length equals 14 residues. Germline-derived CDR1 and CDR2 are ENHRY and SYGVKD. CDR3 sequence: CAIRPGLAAHEQFF. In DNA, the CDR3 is TGTGCCATCAGGCCGGGACTAGCGGCCCATGAGCAGTTCTTC.

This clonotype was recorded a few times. The CDR3 sequence is CASSYLAGDGYTF. For the CDR3, the DNA is TGTGCCAGCAGTTACTTGGCAGGGGATGGCTACACCTTC. The chain couples TRBV6-6 to TRBJ1-2; TRBD1 is a possible D gene (6 bases). V lost 1 base and J lost 6, with 9 bases in between. CDR1 MNHNY and CDR2 SVGAGI come from the germline V gene (reference sequence). The CDR3 length is 13 residues.

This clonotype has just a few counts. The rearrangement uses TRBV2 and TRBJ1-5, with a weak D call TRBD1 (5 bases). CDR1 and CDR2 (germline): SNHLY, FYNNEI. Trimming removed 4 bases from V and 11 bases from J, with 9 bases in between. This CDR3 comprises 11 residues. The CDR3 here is CASSVSGSQHF. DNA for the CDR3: TGTGCCAGCAGTGTATCAGGGTCCCAGCATTTT.

CDR3 sequence reads: CASSSGTGPNYGYTF. The CDR3 coding sequence is TGTGCCAGCAGCTCTGGGACAGGGCCCAACTATGGCTACACCTTC. This chain connects TRBV7-2 to TRBJ1-2, with 9 positions matching TRBD1. With V trimmed by 4 bases and J by 2 bases, 5 bases remained unmatched. The CDR3 contains 15 residues. Germline assignment: CDR1 SGHTA and CDR2 FQGNSA.

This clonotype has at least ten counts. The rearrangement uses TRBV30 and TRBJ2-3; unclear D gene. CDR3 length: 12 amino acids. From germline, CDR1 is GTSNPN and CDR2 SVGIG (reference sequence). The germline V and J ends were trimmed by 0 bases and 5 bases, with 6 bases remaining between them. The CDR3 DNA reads TGTGCCTGGAGTGTACAAGGAGATACGCAGTATTTT. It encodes CAWSVQGDTQYF.

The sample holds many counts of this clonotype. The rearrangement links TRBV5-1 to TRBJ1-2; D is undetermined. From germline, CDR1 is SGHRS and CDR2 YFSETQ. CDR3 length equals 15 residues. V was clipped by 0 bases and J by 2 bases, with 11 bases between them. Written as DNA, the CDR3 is TGCGCCAGCAGCTTGGGTATTTCGGAAAACTATGGCTACACCTTC. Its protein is CASSLGISENYGYTF.

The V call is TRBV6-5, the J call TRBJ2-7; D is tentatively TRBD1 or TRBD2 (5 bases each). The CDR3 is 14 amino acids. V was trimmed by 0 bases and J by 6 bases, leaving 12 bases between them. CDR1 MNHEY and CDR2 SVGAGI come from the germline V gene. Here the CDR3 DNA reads TGTGCCAGCAGTTACTCCATGGGGGAGAGCGAGCAGTACTTC. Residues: CASSYSMGESEQYF.

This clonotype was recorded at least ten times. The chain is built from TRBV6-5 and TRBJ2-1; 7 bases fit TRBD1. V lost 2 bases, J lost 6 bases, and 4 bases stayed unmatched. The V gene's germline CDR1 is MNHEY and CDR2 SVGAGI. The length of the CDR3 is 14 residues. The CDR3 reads CASSYGQATNEQFF. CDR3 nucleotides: TGTGCCAGCAGTTACGGACAGGCGACCAATGAGCAGTTCTTC.

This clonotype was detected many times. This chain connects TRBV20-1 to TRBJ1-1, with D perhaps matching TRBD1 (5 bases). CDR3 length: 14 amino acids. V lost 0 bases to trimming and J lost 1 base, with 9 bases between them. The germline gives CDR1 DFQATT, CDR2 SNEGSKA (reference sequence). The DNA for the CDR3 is TGCAGTGCTAGAGATCGGACAACGAACACTGAAGCTTTCTTT. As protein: CSARDRTTNTEAFF.

The CDR3 is CSAPGTSGRARGEQFF. In DNA form, the CDR3 reads TGCAGTGCACCCGGGACTAGCGGGAGGGCCCGGGGTGAGCAGTTCTTC. The rearrangement uses TRBV20-1 and TRBJ2-1; 16 bases are shared with TRBD2. Trimming at V came to 6 bases and at J to 9 bases, leaving 11 bases not matched to a gene. The CDR3 is 16 residues long. CDR1 and CDR2 (germline): DFQATT, SNEGSKA (reference sequence).

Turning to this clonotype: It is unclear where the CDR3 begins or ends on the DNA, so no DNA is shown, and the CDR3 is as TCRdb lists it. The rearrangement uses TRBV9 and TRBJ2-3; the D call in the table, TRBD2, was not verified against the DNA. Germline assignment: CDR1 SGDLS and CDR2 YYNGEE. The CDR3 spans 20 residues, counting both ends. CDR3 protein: CASSFYICSVWSSDTDTQYF.